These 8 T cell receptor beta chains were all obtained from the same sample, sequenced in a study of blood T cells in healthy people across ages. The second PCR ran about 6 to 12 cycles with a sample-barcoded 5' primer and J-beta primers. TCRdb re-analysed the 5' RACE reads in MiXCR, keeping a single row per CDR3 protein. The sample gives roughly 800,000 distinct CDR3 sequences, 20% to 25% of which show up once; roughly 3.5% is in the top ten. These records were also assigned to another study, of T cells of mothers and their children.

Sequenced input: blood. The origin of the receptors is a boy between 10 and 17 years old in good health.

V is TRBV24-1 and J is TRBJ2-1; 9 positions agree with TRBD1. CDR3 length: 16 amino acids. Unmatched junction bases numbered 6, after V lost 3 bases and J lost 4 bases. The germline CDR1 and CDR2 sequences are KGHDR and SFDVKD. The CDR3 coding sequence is TGTGCCACCAGTGATCCCACAGGGGGCGAGTACAATGAGCAGTTCTTC. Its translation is CATSDPTGGEYNEQFF.

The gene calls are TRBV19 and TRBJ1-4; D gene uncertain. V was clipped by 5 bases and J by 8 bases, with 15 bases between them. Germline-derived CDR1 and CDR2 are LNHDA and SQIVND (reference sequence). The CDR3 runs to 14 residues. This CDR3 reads CASSPTGNKEKLFF. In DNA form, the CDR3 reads TGTGCCAGTAGTCCGACTGGCAACAAGGAAAAACTGTTTTTT.

CDR3 protein: CASSQERTPYEQYF. CDR3 bases: TGTGCCAGCAGCCAAGAACGGACCCCCTACGAGCAGTACTTC. The chain carries TRBV4-2 and TRBJ2-5; D unclear. The better agreement between TRBJ2-7 and the DNA end casts doubt on the J call. This CDR3 contains 14 residues. CDR1 is LGHNA and CDR2 is YNFKEQ in the germline V gene.

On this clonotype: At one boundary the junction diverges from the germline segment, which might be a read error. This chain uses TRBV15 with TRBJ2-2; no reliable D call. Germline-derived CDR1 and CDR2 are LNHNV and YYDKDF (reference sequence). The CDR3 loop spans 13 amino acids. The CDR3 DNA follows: TGTGCCACCAGGCCTGGATACACCAGGGAGCTGTTTTTT. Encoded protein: CATRPGYTRELFF. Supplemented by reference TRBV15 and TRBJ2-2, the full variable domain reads DAMVIQNPRYQVTQFGKPVTLSCSQTLNHNVMYWYQQKSSQAPKLLFHYYDKDFNNEADTPDNFQSRRPNTSFCFLDIRSPGLGDTAMYLCATRPGYTRELFFGEGSRLTVL.

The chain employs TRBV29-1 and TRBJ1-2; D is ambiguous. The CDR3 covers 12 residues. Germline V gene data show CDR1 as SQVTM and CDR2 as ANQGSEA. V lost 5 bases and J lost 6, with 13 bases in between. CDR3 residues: CSVLGFRDGYTF. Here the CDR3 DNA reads TGCAGCGTTCTGGGGTTTCGGGATGGCTACACCTTC.

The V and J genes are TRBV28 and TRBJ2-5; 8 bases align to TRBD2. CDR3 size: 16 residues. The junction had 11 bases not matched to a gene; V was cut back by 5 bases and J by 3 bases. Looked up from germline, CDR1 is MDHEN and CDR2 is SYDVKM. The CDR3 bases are TGTGCCAGCAGTCCTCTTAGCGGGAAGAGTGAAGAGACCCAGTACTTC. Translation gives CASSPLSGKSEETQYF. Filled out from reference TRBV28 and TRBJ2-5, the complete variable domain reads DVKVTQSSRYLVKRTGEKVFLECVQDMDHENMFWYRQDPGLGLRLIYFSYDVKMKEKGDIPEGYSVSREKKERFSLILESASTNQTSMYLCASSPLSGKSEETQYFGPGTRLLVL.

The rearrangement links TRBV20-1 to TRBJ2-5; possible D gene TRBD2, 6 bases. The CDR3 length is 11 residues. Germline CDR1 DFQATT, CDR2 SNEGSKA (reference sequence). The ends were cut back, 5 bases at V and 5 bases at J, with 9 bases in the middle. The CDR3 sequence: CSAGTSETQYF. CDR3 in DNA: TGCAGTGCTGGGACTTCGGAGACCCAGTACTTC.

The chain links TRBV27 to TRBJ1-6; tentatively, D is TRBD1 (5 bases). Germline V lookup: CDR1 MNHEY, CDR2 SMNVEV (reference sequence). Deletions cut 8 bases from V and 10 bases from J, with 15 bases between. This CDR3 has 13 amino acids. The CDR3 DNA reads TGTGCCAGCTCCCCGTGGGGGTTATCACCCCTCCACTTT. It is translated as CASSPWGLSPLHF.